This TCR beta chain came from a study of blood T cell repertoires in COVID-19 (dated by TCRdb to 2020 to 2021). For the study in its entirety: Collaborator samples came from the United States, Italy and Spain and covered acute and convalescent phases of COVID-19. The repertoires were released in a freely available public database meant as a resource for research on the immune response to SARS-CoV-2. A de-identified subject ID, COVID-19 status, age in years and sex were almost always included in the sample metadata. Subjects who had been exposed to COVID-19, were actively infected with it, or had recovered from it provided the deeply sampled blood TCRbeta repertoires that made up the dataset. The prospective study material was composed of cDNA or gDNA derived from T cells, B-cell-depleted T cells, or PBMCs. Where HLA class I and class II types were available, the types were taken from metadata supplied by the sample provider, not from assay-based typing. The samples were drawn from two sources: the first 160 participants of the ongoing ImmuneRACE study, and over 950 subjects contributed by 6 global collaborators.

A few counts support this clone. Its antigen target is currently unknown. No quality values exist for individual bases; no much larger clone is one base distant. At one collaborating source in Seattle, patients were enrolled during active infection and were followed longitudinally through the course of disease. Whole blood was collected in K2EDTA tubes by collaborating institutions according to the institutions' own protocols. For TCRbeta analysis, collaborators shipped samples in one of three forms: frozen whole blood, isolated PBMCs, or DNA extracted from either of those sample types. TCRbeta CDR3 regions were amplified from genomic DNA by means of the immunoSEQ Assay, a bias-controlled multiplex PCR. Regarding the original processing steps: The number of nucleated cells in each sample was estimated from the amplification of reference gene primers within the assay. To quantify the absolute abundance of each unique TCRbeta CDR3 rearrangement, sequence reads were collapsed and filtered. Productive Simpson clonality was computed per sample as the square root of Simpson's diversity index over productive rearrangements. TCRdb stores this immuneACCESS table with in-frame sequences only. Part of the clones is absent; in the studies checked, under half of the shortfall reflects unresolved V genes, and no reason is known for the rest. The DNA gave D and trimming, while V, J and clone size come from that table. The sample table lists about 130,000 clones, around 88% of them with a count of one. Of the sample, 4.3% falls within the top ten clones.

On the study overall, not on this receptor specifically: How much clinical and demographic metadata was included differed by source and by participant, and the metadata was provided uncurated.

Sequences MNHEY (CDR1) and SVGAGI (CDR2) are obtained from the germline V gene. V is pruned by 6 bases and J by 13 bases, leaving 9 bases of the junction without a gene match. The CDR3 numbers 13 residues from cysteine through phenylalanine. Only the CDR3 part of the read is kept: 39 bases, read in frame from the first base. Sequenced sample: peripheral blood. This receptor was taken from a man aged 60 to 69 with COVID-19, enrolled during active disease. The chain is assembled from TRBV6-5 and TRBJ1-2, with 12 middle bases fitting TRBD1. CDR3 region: CASRPGQGAAGTF. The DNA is TGTGCCAGCAGACCGGGACAGGGGGCGGCGGGCACCTTC.